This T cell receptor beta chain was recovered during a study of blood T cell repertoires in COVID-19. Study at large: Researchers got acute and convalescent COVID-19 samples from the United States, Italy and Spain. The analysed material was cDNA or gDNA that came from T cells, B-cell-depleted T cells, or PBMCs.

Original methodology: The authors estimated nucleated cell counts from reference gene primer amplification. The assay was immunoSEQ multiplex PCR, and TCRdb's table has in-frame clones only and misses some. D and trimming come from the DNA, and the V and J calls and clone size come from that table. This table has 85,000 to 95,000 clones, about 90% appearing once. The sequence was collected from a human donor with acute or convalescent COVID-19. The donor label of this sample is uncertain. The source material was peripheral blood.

Here the CDR3 reads CASSLGAGTSGTDTQYF. CDR3 bases: TGTGCCAGCAGCTTGGGGGCCGGGACTAGCGGCACAGATACGCAGTATTTT. The chain is built from TRBV5-4 and TRBJ2-3, with 10 bases lining up with TRBD2. The germline CDR1 and CDR2 sequences are SGHNT and YYREEE (reference sequence). The CDR3 runs 17 residues. V was clipped by 0 bases and J by 1 base; unmatched bases: 5.